These 18 T cell receptor beta chains share one sample of origin, sequenced in a study of blood T cell repertoires in COVID-19. Data came from immunoSEQ multiplex PCR; TCRdb stores just in-frame clones and leaves some out. Altogether 85,000 to 130,000 clones are present, about 80% being singletons, with the ten largest covering 2.5% to 3.5%. The material sequenced was peripheral blood. The receptors originated from a woman of 80 years or more with active or convalescent COVID-19.

This clone was observed a few times. The J gene is TRBJ1-1, the V gene TRBV29-1; 9 positions agree with TRBD1. CDR3 size: 14 residues. CDR1 and CDR2 (germline): SQVTM, ANQGSEA. The CDR3 sequence is CSHSRGQGGTEAFF. DNA of the CDR3: TGCAGTCACTCAAGGGGACAGGGTGGCACTGAAGCTTTCTTT.

This rearrangement joins TRBV24-1 to TRBJ1-2, with 11 bases aligning to TRBD1. Germline V gives CDR1 KGHDR, CDR2 SFDVKD. This CDR3 comprises 16 residues. Unmatched junction bases numbered 3, after V lost 4 bases and J lost 0 bases. The CDR3 bases are TGTGCCACCAGTGACCCGGGACAGGGGGCTAACTATGGCTACACCTTC. It is translated as CATSDPGQGANYGYTF.

In this sample, this clone turned up a few times. V usage is TRBV3-1 (or the pseudogene TRBV3-2) and J usage is TRBJ1-1, with 8 nucleotides matching TRBD1. Germline loops: CDR1 LGHDT, CDR2 YNNKEL (reference sequence). The CDR3 has 13 residues. After removal of 5 bases from V and 4 bases from J, the junction contained 3 bases not matched to a gene. The CDR3: CASSDTGGTEAFF. The CDR3 coding sequence is TGTGCCAGCAGCGATACAGGGGGCACTGAAGCTTTCTTT.

The J gene is TRBJ2-2, the V gene TRBV9, with TRBD1 matching 10 bases. The CDR3 totals 18 residues. The germline CDR1 and CDR2 sequences are SGDLS and YYNGEE. Germline trimming cut 2 bases from V and 3 bases from J; bases unmatched to any gene: 10. The CDR3 nucleotides are TGTGCCAGCAGCGTCATGCCGACGACAGGGGGCGACACCGGGGAGCTGTTTTTT. This gives the protein CASSVMPTTGGDTGELFF.

The chain has TRBV24-1 and TRBJ1-5; D is perhaps TRBD1 (5 bases). V lost 3 bases, J lost 4 bases, and 6 bases lay in between. Germline V CDR1 and CDR2: KGHDR, SFDVKD. This CDR3 spans 13 amino acids. This CDR3 is CATSDTGNQPQHF. CDR3 bases: TGTGCCACCAGTGATACAGGTAATCAGCCCCAGCATTTT.

V and J are TRBV9 and TRBJ2-1; the match to TRBD1 covers 7 bases. Germline lookup yields CDR1 SGDLS and CDR2 YYNGEE. This CDR3 is 16 amino acids long. J lost 5 bases, V lost 4 bases, and 12 bases had no gene match. The CDR3: CASSPHFDRVDNEQFF. The DNA for the CDR3 is TGTGCCAGCAGCCCCCATTTCGACAGGGTGGACAATGAGCAGTTCTTC.

V is TRBV7-9 and J is TRBJ2-7; D gene uncertain. V lost 2 bases and J lost 7, with 12 bases in between. Germline CDR1 is SEHNR and CDR2 is FQNEAQ (reference sequence). The CDR3 is 13 amino acids. Here the CDR3 DNA reads TGTGCCAGCAGCTTACCCGGGTTTCTTGAGCAGTACTTC. Translated, it gives CASSLPGFLEQYF.

The chain couples TRBV21-1 to TRBJ2-5; the table's TRBD2 call for D was not verified on the DNA. TRBV21-1 is flagged as a pseudogene. The CDR3 contains 17 residues. CDR3 sequence reads: CASSKDATGRKRETQYF. Written as DNA, the CDR3 is TGTGCCAGCAGCAAAGATGCAACGGGGAGGAAACGGGAGACCCAGTACTTC.

This chain uses TRBV28 with TRBJ2-5; 10 bases fit TRBD1. This CDR3 has 17 amino acids. J gave up 5 bases and V 6 bases, and 15 bases lay outside the gene matches. Per the germline V gene, CDR1 is MDHEN and CDR2 is SYDVKM. CDR3 bases: TGTGCCAGCAGCTTTAGGACAGGGGGTCGTAGGGTCGAGACCCAGTACTTC. Protein: CASSFRTGGRRVETQYF.

The rearrangement uses TRBV6-5 and TRBJ1-3; a possible D gene is TRBD1 (6 bases). This CDR3 has 16 residues. Germline V gene lookup returns CDR1 MNHEY and CDR2 SVGAGI. With 2 bases removed from V and 0 bases from J, the gap between germline ends came to 11 bases. The CDR3 loop is CASSYRGGRSGNTIYF. For the CDR3, the DNA is TGTGCCAGCAGTTACAGGGGGGGTCGCTCTGGAAACACCATATATTTT.

The chain links TRBV2 to TRBJ2-2; 7 nucleotides line up with TRBD1. The V segment lost 3 bases and the J segment 0 bases; nucleotides outside the gene matches: 13. Germline-derived CDR1 and CDR2 are SNHLY and FYNNEI. This CDR3 comprises 19 residues. CDR3 bases: TGTGCCAGCAGTGAGGGGGACAGAGAAGAAAATGCGAACACCGGGGAGCTGTTTTTT. Translation: CASSEGDREENANTGELFF.

V gene TRBV7-6 combines with J gene TRBJ2-3, with 8 nucleotides matching TRBD2. J lost 8 bases, V lost 0 bases, and 4 bases had no gene match. Germline CDR1 SGHVS, CDR2 FNYEAQ. The CDR3 spans 14 residues. Here the CDR3 DNA reads TGTGCCAGCAGCTTAGCTGGACTAGCCGCTACGCAGTATTTT. Protein product: CASSLAGLAATQYF.

The chain carries TRBV4-3 and TRBJ2-3; unclear D gene. Per the germline V gene, CDR1 is LGHNA and CDR2 is YSLEER. The V and J ends lost 0 bases and 0 bases respectively, with 4 bases between them. CDR3 length: 14 residues. This CDR3 is CASSQDSSTDTQYF. The CDR3, as DNA: TGCGCCAGCAGCCAAGATAGCAGCACAGATACGCAGTATTTT.

This chain links TRBV30 with TRBJ1-3; D call uncertain. Between the trimmed V and J ends, which lost 0 bases and 0 bases, there was a span of 9 bases. CDR1 GTSNPN and CDR2 SVGIG come from the germline V gene (reference sequence). This CDR3 is 15 amino acids long. DNA of the CDR3: TGTGCCTGGAGTGTAACTTCGGGCTCTGGAAACACCATATATTTT. The encoded protein is CAWSVTSGSGNTIYF.

The CDR3 here is CASSQGTGRRYGYTF. CDR3 nucleotides: TGTGCCAGCAGCCAAGGGACAGGGCGCCGCTATGGCTACACCTTC. This chain connects TRBV3-1 (or the pseudogene TRBV3-2) to TRBJ1-2; 8 bases fit TRBD1. Germline V lookup: CDR1 LGHDT, CDR2 YNNKEL (reference sequence). CDR3 length equals 15 residues. V shed 1 base, J shed 4 bases, and the junction held 5 bases outside the gene matches.

The chain combines TRBV27 with TRBJ1-6; no reliable D call. Germline V gene sequence: CDR1 MNHEY, CDR2 SMNVEV (reference sequence). V was cut by 1 base and J by 4 bases, with 11 bases left in between. There are 16 residues in the CDR3. This chain's CDR3 is CASSLFAGSYNSPLHF. The CDR3 DNA follows: TGTGCCAGCAGTTTATTCGCCGGTTCTTATAATTCACCCCTCCACTTT.

This clone was seen just once. The V and J genes are TRBV12-3 or TRBV12-4 and TRBJ2-5, with D unclear. Deletions cut 6 bases from V and 5 bases from J, with 13 bases between. The CDR3 is made up of 13 amino acids. The CDR3 sequence: CASRKSTGETQYF. The CDR3 DNA reads TGTGCCAGCAGGAAGTCCACCGGGGAGACCCAGTACTTC.

The chain has TRBV5-6 and TRBJ1-1, with unresolved D. Germline CDR1 and CDR2: SGHDT and YYEEEE. V was shortened by 4 bases and J by 0 bases, with 13 bases between the two germline ends. There are 15 residues in the CDR3. This CDR3 is CASSPQAGLNTEAFF. The CDR3 DNA reads as TGTGCCAGCAGCCCGCAGGCGGGCCTGAACACTGAAGCTTTCTTT.